This T cell receptor beta chain was obtained from a study of early T cells in non-severe SARS-CoV-2 infection. Study overall: Sequencing of bulk RNA from unsorted whole blood was done, without chain pairing. Study results and caveats: Sequences matched to VDJdb favored anti-spike CD8 responses, while private and CD4 specificities were missed.

There are a few counts of this clonotype. Its antigen is unknown. The TCR library protocol was used to attach unique molecular identifiers. These identifiers were attached to individual cDNA molecules. One entry per CDR3 protein results from TCRdb running MiXCR on the 5' RACE reads. The repertoire has approximately 77,000 distinct CDR3 sequences, about 12% of them found once; the top ten carry around 15%. Germline-derived CDR1 and CDR2 are SGHRS and YFSETQ. This CDR3 has 15 residues. Trimming took 1 base from V and 3 from J, leaving 13 bases between them. The input for sequencing was whole blood, taken at baseline. This chain joins TRBV5-1 and TRBJ1-2; D is undetermined. This sequence was found in an adult who was a healthcare worker with PCR-confirmed SARS-CoV-2 infection or an uninfected control (not recorded which). The donor label of this sample is uncertain. The CDR3 protein is CASSLSGDPDYGYTF. CDR3 coding DNA: TGCGCCAGCAGCTTGTCCGGGGATCCAGACTATGGCTACACCTTC.